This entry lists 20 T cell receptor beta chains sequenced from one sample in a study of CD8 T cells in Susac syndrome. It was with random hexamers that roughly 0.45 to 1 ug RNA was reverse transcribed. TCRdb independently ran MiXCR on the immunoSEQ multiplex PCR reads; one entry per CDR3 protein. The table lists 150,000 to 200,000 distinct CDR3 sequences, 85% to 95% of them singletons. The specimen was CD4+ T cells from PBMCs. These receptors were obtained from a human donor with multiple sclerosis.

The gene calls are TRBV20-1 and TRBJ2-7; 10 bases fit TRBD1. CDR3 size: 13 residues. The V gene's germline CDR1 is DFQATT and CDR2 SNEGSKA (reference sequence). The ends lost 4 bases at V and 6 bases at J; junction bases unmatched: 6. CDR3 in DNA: TGCAGTGCTATGACAGGGGGCGAGGTCGAGCAGTACTTC. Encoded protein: CSAMTGGEVEQYF.

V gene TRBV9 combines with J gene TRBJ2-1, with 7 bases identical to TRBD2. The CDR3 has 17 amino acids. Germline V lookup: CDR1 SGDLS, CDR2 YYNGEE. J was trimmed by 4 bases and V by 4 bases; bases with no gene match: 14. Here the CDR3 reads CASSPGGSGFLYNEQFF. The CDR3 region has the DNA TGTGCCAGCAGCCCCGGGGGGAGCGGGTTCCTTTACAATGAGCAGTTCTTC.

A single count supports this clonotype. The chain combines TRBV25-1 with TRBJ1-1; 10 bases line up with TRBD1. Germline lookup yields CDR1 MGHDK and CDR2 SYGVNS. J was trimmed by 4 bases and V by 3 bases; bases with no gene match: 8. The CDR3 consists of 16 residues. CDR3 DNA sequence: TGTGCCAGCAGTGATTTTGGGACAGGGGTGAGCACTGAAGCTTTCTTT. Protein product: CASSDFGTGVSTEAFF.

CDR3 nucleotides: TGTGCCAGCTCCCCAGGGACAGGGGGCGTATACGAGCAGTACTTC. Protein: CASSPGTGGVYEQYF. The J gene is TRBJ2-7, the V gene TRBV18, with 12 bases aligning to TRBD1. CDR1 is KGHSH, CDR2 LQKENI, per germline. J was trimmed by 4 bases and V by 6 bases; bases with no gene match: 7. This CDR3 has 15 residues. The variable domain in full, with the rest retrieved from reference TRBV18 and TRBJ2-7, is NAGVMQNPRHLVRRRGQEARLRCSPMKGHSHVYWYRQLPEEGLKFMVYLQKENIIDESGMPKERFSAEFPKEGPSILRIQQVVRGDSAAYFCASSPGTGGVYEQYFGPGTRLTVT.

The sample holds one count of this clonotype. This CDR3 is CASTLKGQGAYYGYTF. DNA for the CDR3: TGTGCCAGCACCTTGAAGGGTCAGGGGGCCTACTATGGCTACACCTTC. The chain links TRBV2 to TRBJ1-2, with 8 nucleotides matching TRBD1. The CDR3 covers 16 residues. J lost 3 bases, V lost 7 bases, and 13 bases had no gene match. In germline, CDR1 is SNHLY, CDR2 FYNNEI.

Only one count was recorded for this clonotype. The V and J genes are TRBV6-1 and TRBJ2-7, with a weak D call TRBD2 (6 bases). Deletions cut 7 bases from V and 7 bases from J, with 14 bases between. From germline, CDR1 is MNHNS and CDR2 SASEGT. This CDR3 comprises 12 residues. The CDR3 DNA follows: TGTGCCAGCACCCCCGGGGCGGGGGAGCAGTACTTC. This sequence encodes CASTPGAGEQYF.

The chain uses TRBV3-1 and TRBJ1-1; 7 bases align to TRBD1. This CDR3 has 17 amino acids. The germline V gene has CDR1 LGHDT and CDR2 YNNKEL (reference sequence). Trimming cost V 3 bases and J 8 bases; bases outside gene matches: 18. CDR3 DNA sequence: TGTGCCAGCAGCCAGCGGCTAGGGGGCCAGAGATTTCACGAAGCTTTCTTT. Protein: CASSQRLGGQRFHEAFF.

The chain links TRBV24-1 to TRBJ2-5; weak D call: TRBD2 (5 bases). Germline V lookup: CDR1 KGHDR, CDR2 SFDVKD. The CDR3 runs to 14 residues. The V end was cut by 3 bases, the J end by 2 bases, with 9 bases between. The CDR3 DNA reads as TGTGCCACCAGTGATCCCGGGATTCAAGAGACCCAGTACTTC. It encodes CATSDPGIQETQYF.

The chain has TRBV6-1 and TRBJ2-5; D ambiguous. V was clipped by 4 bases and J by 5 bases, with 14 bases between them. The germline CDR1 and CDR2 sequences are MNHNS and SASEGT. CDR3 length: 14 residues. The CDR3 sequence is CASSVRVSKETQYF. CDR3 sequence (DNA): TGTGCCAGCAGTGTTCGAGTGAGCAAGGAGACCCAGTACTTC.

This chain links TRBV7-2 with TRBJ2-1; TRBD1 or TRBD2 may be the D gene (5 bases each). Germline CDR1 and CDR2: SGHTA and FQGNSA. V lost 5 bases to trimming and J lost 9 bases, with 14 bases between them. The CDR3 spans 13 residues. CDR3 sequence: CASSAGAHLEQFF. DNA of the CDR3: TGTGCCAGCAGCGCCGGGGCCCACCTTGAGCAGTTCTTC.

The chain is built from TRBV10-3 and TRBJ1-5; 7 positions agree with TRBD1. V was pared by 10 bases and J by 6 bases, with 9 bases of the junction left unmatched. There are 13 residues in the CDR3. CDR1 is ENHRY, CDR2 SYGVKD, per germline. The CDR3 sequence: CATRQGRFQPQHF. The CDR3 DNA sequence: TGTGCCACCCGACAGGGTAGGTTTCAGCCCCAGCATTTT.

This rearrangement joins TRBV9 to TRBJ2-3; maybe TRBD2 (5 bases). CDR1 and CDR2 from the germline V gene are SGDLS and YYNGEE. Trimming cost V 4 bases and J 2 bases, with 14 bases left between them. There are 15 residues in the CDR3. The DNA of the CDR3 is TGTGCCAGCAGCTCGGGATCGCCCTTCACAGATACGCAGTATTTT. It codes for CASSSGSPFTDTQYF. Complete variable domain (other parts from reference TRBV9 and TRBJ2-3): DSGVTQTPKHLITATGQRVTLRCSPRSGDLSVYWYQQSLDQGLQFLIQYYNGEERAKGNILERFSAQQFPDLHSELNLSSLELGDSALYFCASSSGSPFTDTQYFGPGTRLTVL.

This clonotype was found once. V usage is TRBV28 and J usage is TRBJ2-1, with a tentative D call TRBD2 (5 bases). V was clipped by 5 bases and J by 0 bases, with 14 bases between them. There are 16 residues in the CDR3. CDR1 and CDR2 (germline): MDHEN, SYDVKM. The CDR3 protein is CASSRWTAGSYNEQFF. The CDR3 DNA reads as TGTGCCAGCAGTCGCTGGACTGCGGGCTCCTACAATGAGCAGTTCTTC.

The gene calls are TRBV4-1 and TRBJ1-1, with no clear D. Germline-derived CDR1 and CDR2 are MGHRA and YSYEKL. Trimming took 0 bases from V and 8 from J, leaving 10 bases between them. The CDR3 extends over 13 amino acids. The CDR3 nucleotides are TGCGCCAGCAGCCAAGATCAGGCCAGAGAAGCTTTCTTT. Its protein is CASSQDQAREAFF.

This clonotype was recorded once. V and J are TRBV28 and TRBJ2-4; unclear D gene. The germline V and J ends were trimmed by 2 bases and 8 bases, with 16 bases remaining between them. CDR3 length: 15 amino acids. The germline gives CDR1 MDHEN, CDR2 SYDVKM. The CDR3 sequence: CASSLRSIKGHIQYF. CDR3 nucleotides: TGTGCCAGCAGTTTACGCTCAATAAAAGGTCACATTCAGTACTTC.

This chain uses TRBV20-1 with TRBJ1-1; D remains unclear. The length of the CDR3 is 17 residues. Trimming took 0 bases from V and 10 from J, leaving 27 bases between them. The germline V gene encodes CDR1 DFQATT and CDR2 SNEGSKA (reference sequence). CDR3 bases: TGCAGTGCTAGAGATCCTGCGGACCCTCGCAGTTATCAGATAGCTTTCTTT. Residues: CSARDPADPRSYQIAFF.

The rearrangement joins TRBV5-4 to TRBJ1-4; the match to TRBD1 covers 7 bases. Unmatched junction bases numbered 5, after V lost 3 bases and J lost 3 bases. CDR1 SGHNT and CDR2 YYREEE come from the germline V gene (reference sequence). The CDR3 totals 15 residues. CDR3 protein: CASSWGDRPNEKLFF. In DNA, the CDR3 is TGTGCCAGCAGCTGGGGGGACAGACCTAATGAAAAACTGTTTTTT.

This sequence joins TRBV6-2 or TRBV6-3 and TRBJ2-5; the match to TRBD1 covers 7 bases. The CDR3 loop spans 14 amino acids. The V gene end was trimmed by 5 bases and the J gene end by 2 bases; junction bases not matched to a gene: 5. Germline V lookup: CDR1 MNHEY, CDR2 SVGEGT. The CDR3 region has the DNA TGTGCCAGCAGTAAGGACAGGCAACAAGAGACCCAGTACTTC. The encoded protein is CASSKDRQQETQYF.

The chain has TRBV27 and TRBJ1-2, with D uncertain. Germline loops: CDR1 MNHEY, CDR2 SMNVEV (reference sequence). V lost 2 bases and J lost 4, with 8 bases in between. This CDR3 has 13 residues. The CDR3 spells CASSLEGTYGYTF. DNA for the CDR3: TGTGCCAGCAGTTTAGAGGGAACCTATGGCTACACCTTC.

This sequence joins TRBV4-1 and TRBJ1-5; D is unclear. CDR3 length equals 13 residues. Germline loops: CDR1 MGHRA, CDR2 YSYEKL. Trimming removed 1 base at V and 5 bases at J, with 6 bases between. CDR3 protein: CASSQGGYQPQHF. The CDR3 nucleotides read TGCGCCAGCAGCCAAGGGGGTTATCAGCCCCAGCATTTT.